This TCR beta chain was observed in a study of long-term antiretroviral therapy in people with HIV. This CDR3 region has 14 residues. Trimming left V 3 bases short and J 3 bases short, with 11 bases between. The germline V gene encodes CDR1 SGDLS and CDR2 YYNGEE. Version v3.0 of the immunoSEQ assay ran at survey level. Assay: immunoSEQ multiplex PCR; the TCRdb copy retains only in-frame clones and omits some. The sample yields 30,000 to 50,000 clones, 85% to 90% seen once. Only United States sites treated participants with HIV. The sample here was unsorted PBMCs, taken 3.1 years after starting antiretroviral therapy. This chain uses TRBV9 with TRBJ2-3, with D perhaps matching TRBD1 or TRBD2 (6 bases each). This TCR was recovered from a woman between 50 and 59 years old with HIV. DNA for the CDR3: TGTGCCAGCAGCGGGGGGGCCGATACAGATACGCAGTATTTT. Translation: CASSGGADTDTQYF.